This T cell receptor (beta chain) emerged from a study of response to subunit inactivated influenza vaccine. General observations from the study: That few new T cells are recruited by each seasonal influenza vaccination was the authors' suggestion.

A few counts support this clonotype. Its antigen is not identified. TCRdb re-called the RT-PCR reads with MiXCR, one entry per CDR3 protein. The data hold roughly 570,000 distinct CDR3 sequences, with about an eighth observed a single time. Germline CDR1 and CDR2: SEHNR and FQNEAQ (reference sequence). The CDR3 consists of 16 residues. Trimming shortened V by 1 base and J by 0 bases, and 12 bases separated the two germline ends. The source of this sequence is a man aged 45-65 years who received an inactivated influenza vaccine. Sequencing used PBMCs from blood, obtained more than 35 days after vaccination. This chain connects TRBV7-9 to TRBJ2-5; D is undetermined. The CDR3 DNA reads TGTGCCAGCAGCTTAGGATCGACCCGGTACCAAGAGACCCAGTACTTC. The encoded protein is CASSLGSTRYQETQYF. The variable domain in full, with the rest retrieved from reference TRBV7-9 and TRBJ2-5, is DTGVSQNPRHKITKRGQNVTFRCDPISEHNRLYWYRQTLGQGPEFLTYFQNEAQLEKSRLLSDRFSAERPKGSFSTLEIQRTEQGDSAMYLCASSLGSTRYQETQYFGPGTRLLVL.